A selection of T cell receptor beta chains follows, all from one sample in a study of neurological immune-mediated disorders. TCRdb passed the 5' RACE reads through MiXCR, listing each CDR3 protein once. The top ten hold less than 2.5% of the sample, which has about 40,000 distinct CDR3 sequences, around 2.5% seen once. The sample taken for sequencing was PBMCs. Every receptor here comes from a man aged 50 to 59 with multiple sclerosis. Each CDR3 is given with its conserved first and last residue. D genes are given only for firm matches. Clone size, where shown, is once, few, many, or a class for clones that have expanded.

CDR3 length: 12
clone size: many
J gene: TRBJ1-2
D gene: NA
V gene: TRBV12-3/TRBV12-4
CDR3 DNA: TGTGCCAGCAGTTTACGTCGAGGTGGCTACACCTTC
CDR3 protein: CASSLRRGGYTF

CDR3 length: 13
clone size: many
J gene: TRBJ2-7
D gene: NA
V gene: TRBV27
CDR3 DNA: TGTGCCAGCAGTTTAGGGCCACTCTACGAGCAGTACTTC
CDR3 protein: CASSLGPLYEQYF

CDR3 length: 15
clone size: many
J gene: TRBJ1-2
D gene: NA
V gene: TRBV12-3/TRBV12-4
CDR3 DNA: TGTGCCAGCAGTTTAGCGACTAGGCCCGACGACGGCTACACCTTC
CDR3 protein: CASSLATRPDDGYTF

CDR3 length: 16
clone size: many
J gene: TRBJ2-3
D gene: NA
V gene: TRBV5-1
CDR3 DNA: TGCGCCAGCAGCTTGGGAGTGGACACCAGCACAGATACGCAGTATTTT
CDR3 protein: CASSLGVDTSTDTQYF

CDR3 length: 15
clone size: many
J gene: TRBJ2-1
D gene: NA
V gene: TRBV5-5
CDR3 DNA: TGTGCCAGCAGCCGAGAAGAGAACGAACGGAATGAGCAGTTCTTC
CDR3 protein: CASSREENERNEQFF

CDR3 length: 16
clone size: many
J gene: TRBJ2-1
D gene: NA
V gene: TRBV5-1
CDR3 DNA: TGCGCCAGCAGCTCGAAGGAGGGGGACTCTTACAATGAGCAGTTCTTC
CDR3 protein: CASSSKEGDSYNEQFF

CDR3 length: 14
clone size: many
J gene: TRBJ1-6
D gene: NA
V gene: TRBV12-3/TRBV12-4
CDR3 DNA: TGTGCCAGCACCCGACAAGGGACCTCATCACCCCTCAACTTT
CDR3 protein: CASTRQGTSSPLNF

CDR3 length: 15
clone size: many
J gene: TRBJ2-1
D gene: NA
V gene: TRBV12-3/TRBV12-4
CDR3 DNA: TGTGCCAGCAGTTTAATTCCGGGGGCCGGCAATGAGCAGTTCTTC
CDR3 protein: CASSLIPGAGNEQFF

CDR3 length: 17
clone size: many
J gene: TRBJ1-4
D gene: NA
V gene: TRBV3-1
CDR3 DNA: TGTGCCAGCAGCCAAGGGAAAGGGAGTGGTACTAATGAAAAACTGTTTTTT
CDR3 protein: CASSQGKGSGTNEKLFF

CDR3 length: 14
clone size: many
J gene: TRBJ2-3
D gene: NA
V gene: TRBV28
CDR3 DNA: TGTGCCAGCAGCCCTCCTGACCGTGGAGATACGCAGTATTTT
CDR3 protein: CASSPPDRGDTQYF

CDR3 length: 17
clone size: many
J gene: TRBJ1-3
D gene: NA
V gene: TRBV19
CDR3 DNA: TGTGCCAGTAGTATAGTAACAGGGCCCCGTTCTGGAAACACCATATATTTT
CDR3 protein: CASSIVTGPRSGNTIYF

CDR3 length: 13
clone size: many
J gene: TRBJ2-3
D gene: NA
V gene: TRBV10-3
CDR3 DNA: TGTGCCATCAGGGGGACTTCAGTGGATACGCAGTATTTT
CDR3 protein: CAIRGTSVDTQYF

CDR3 length: 12
clone size: many
J gene: TRBJ2-7
D gene: NA
V gene: TRBV7-9
CDR3 DNA: TGTGCCAGCAGCCCTCAGGTCTACGAGCAGTACTTC
CDR3 protein: CASSPQVYEQYF

CDR3 length: 14
clone size: many
J gene: TRBJ1-1
D gene: TRBD1
V gene: TRBV29-1
CDR3 DNA: TGCAGCGTTATAGCCGGGACAGCGAACACTGAAGCTTTCTTT
CDR3 protein: CSVIAGTANTEAFF

CDR3 length: 13
clone size: many
J gene: TRBJ2-1
D gene: NA
V gene: TRBV29-1
CDR3 DNA: TGCAGCGTCTCTGTCGGGGTTCTCAATGAGCAGTTCTTC
CDR3 protein: CSVSVGVLNEQFF

CDR3 length: 13
clone size: many
J gene: TRBJ2-7
D gene: NA
V gene: TRBV6-5
CDR3 DNA: TGTGCCACCCGGGACGGGACATACTACGAGCAGTACTTC
CDR3 protein: CATRDGTYYEQYF

CDR3 length: 16
clone size: many
J gene: TRBJ1-4
D gene: NA
V gene: TRBV18
CDR3 DNA: TGTGCCAGCTCACCGACACTGGAAGGCGGAAATGAAAAACTGTTTTTT
CDR3 protein: CASSPTLEGGNEKLFF

CDR3 length: 10
clone size: many
J gene: TRBJ2-3
D gene: NA
V gene: TRBV27
CDR3 DNA: TGTGCCAGCGGCACAGATACGCAGTATTTT
CDR3 protein: CASGTDTQYF

CDR3 length: 14
clone size: many
J gene: TRBJ1-6
D gene: NA
V gene: TRBV7-8
CDR3 DNA: TGTGCCAGCAGCTTAAATCGAGGGACGTCACCCCTCCACTTT
CDR3 protein: CASSLNRGTSPLHF

CDR3 length: 14
clone size: many
J gene: TRBJ2-7
D gene: NA
V gene: TRBV20-1
CDR3 DNA: TGCAGTGCTAGTGGGGACATCCCCTCCTACGAGCAGTACTTC
CDR3 protein: CSASGDIPSYEQYF

CDR3 length: 14
clone size: many
J gene: TRBJ1-1
D gene: TRBD1
V gene: TRBV12-3/TRBV12-4
CDR3 DNA: TGTGCCAGCAGTCCATACAGGGGAGACACTGAAGCTTTCTTT
CDR3 protein: CASSPYRGDTEAFF

CDR3 length: 14
clone size: medium-sized
J gene: TRBJ1-3
D gene: NA
V gene: TRBV5-1
CDR3 DNA: TGCGCCAGCAGTTCGGATTTCTCTGGAAACACCATATATTTT
CDR3 protein: CASSSDFSGNTIYF

CDR3 length: 13
clone size: NA
J gene: TRBJ2-7
D gene: TRBD1
V gene: TRBV10-3
CDR3 DNA: TGTGCCATCAGTGGAAGGGGGCTGTACGAGCAGTACTTC
CDR3 protein: CAISGRGLYEQYF

CDR3 length: 14
clone size: many
J gene: TRBJ2-5
D gene: NA
V gene: TRBV5-1
CDR3 DNA: TGCGCCAGCAGCTTGGCGGGACTTGAAGAGACCCAGTACTTC
CDR3 protein: CASSLAGLEETQYF

CDR3 length: 15
clone size: few
J gene: TRBJ2-1
D gene: TRBD1
V gene: TRBV18
CDR3 DNA: TGTGCCACCTCACCGGGACAGGGGGCTTGGAATGAGCAGTTCTTC
CDR3 protein: CATSPGQGAWNEQFF

CDR3 length: 14
clone size: many
J gene: TRBJ2-1
D gene: TRBD1
V gene: TRBV11-2
CDR3 DNA: TGTGCCAGCAGTCGACAGGGGAACTACAATGAGCAGTTCTTC
CDR3 protein: CASSRQGNYNEQFF

CDR3 length: 15
clone size: many
J gene: TRBJ1-1
D gene: NA
V gene: TRBV3-1
CDR3 DNA: TGTGCCAGCAGCCGGGGATCGGGACATCTCACTGAAGCTTTCTTT
CDR3 protein: CASSRGSGHLTEAFF

CDR3 length: 15
clone size: many
J gene: TRBJ2-3
D gene: NA
V gene: TRBV7-2
CDR3 DNA: TGTGCCAGCAGCGGGAATGGGAACGGTGCGGATACGCAGTATTTT
CDR3 protein: CASSGNGNGADTQYF

CDR3 length: 14
clone size: many
J gene: TRBJ2-3
D gene: TRBD2
V gene: TRBV20-1
CDR3 DNA: TGCAGTGCCGGGACTAGCGGGAGCACAGATACGCAGTATTTT
CDR3 protein: CSAGTSGSTDTQYF